These 23 T cell receptor beta chains share one sample of origin, sequenced in a study of blood T cell repertoires in COVID-19. Assay: immunoSEQ multiplex PCR; the TCRdb copy retains only in-frame clones and omits some. The sample has under 8,000 clones, more than 75% seen once; the top ten hold roughly half. The sequencing sample was made of peripheral blood. The receptor set was obtained from a human donor in a cohort sampled during active COVID-19.

The J gene is TRBJ1-1, the V gene TRBV6-2 or TRBV6-3, with D possibly matching TRBD1 (5 bases). The V end was cut by 2 bases, the J end by 7 bases, with 14 bases between. The CDR3 runs 14 residues. CDR1 is MNHEY, CDR2 SVGEGT, per germline. CDR3 DNA sequence: TGTGCCAGCAGTTACGGGTTAGGTAGGGGTGAAGCTTTCTTT. It codes for CASSYGLGRGEAFF.

This clone was counted once. The rearrangement uses TRBV15 and TRBJ1-2; D remains unclear. This CDR3 is built from 14 residues. Germline loops: CDR1 LNHNV, CDR2 YYDKDF (reference sequence). Trimming removed 5 bases from V and 4 bases from J, with 14 bases in between. The CDR3 DNA reads as TGTGCCACCAGCCGCGGGCAGGCGGCCTATGGCTACACCTTC. Translated: CATSRGQAAYGYTF.

The gene calls are TRBV27 and TRBJ2-1; TRBD1 agrees at 11 bases. This CDR3 is built from 15 residues. Germline lookup yields CDR1 MNHEY and CDR2 SMNVEV (reference sequence). The J segment lost 9 bases and the V segment lost 7 bases, leaving 11 bases of the junction unmatched. The CDR3 region is CASTPRDRGTSEQFF. CDR3 sequence (DNA): TGTGCCAGCACCCCCCGGGACAGGGGGACCTCTGAGCAGTTCTTC.

The J gene is TRBJ2-1, the V gene TRBV5-6; the D gene is possibly TRBD2 (5 bases). The germline CDR1 and CDR2 sequences are SGHDT and YYEEEE. The CDR3 contains 14 residues. V was pared by 3 bases and J by 8 bases, with 15 bases between. The CDR3 DNA reads TGTGCCAGCAGCTCTCGACAACTAGTCCATGAGCAGTTCTTC. Protein: CASSSRQLVHEQFF.

J is TRBJ2-7 and V is TRBV4-2; 9 positions agree with TRBD1. Germline trimming cut 1 base from V and 1 base from J; bases unmatched to any gene: 2. Germline V gives CDR1 LGHNA, CDR2 YNFKEQ. CDR3 length equals 15 residues. The CDR3 coding sequence is TGTGCCAGCAGCCAAGGACAGGGGGGTTCCTACGAGCAGTACTTC. Protein sequence: CASSQGQGGSYEQYF.

This rearrangement joins TRBV19 to TRBJ2-3, with a possible D match to TRBD2 (5 bases). The V gene lost 3 bases and the J gene lost 0 bases, with 13 bases spanning the gap. The CDR3 runs 16 residues. The germline CDR1 and CDR2 sequences are LNHDA and SQIVND (reference sequence). CDR3 protein: CASSIRPSTSTDTQYF. In DNA form, the CDR3 reads TGTGCCAGTAGTATTCGTCCTAGCACCAGCACAGATACGCAGTATTTT.

The table lists this clone with a count of one. The gene calls are TRBV28 and TRBJ2-7; TRBD1 agrees at 10 bases. This CDR3 has 15 amino acids. J was trimmed by 6 bases and V by 5 bases; bases with no gene match: 10. Germline values: CDR1 MDHEN, CDR2 SYDVKM. In DNA, the CDR3 is TGTGCCAGCAGTCCCACCGGGACAGGGGTACGCGAGCAGTACTTC. It is translated as CASSPTGTGVREQYF.

This rearrangement joins TRBV7-3 to TRBJ2-5; the match to TRBD1 covers 7 bases. The CDR3 is 15 residues long. V was clipped by 5 bases and J by 2 bases; unmatched bases: 8. Per the germline V gene, CDR1 is SGHTA and CDR2 is FQGTGA. CDR3 nucleotides: TGTGCCAGCAGCCACCGGTCCAGGGGGCAAGAGACCCAGTACTTC. Residues: CASSHRSRGQETQYF.

The chain joins TRBV5-6 to TRBJ2-7; 7 bases map to TRBD1. The CDR3 is made up of 14 amino acids. Germline V gives CDR1 SGHDT, CDR2 YYEEEE. With 5 bases clipped from V and 3 bases from J, the junction kept 8 bases outside the gene matches. CDR3 DNA: TGTGCCAGCAGTGCGGGTAGGGGGCGCTACGAGCAGTACTTC. Its protein product is CASSAGRGRYEQYF.

V and J are TRBV7-2 and TRBJ2-7; 7 positions match TRBD2. J lost 6 bases, V lost 1 base, and 3 bases had no gene match. Germline CDR1 is SGHTA and CDR2 is FQGNSA. This CDR3 has 13 amino acids. The CDR3 here is CASSLGREGEQYF. Written as DNA, the CDR3 is TGTGCCAGCAGCTTAGGCAGGGAGGGCGAGCAGTACTTC.

The CDR3 loop is CASSYRQGGTGELFF. As DNA, the CDR3 is TGTGCCAGCAGTTATAGACAGGGGGGCACCGGGGAGCTGTTTTTT. The genes are TRBV6-5 and TRBJ2-2, with 9 bases that match TRBD1. The CDR3 contains 15 residues. Unmatched junction bases numbered 3, after V lost 3 bases and J lost 4 bases. The germline V gene encodes CDR1 MNHEY and CDR2 SVGAGI.

The chain links TRBV11-2 to TRBJ2-7, with 12 nucleotides matching TRBD2. CDR1 is SGHAT and CDR2 is FQNNGV in the germline V gene. Trimming cost V 3 bases and J 0 bases; bases outside gene matches: 6. The CDR3 spans 17 residues. The CDR3 DNA reads TGTGCCAGCAGCTTGGGGACTAGCGGGTTCAGCTCCTACGAGCAGTACTTC. Residues: CASSLGTSGFSSYEQYF. The entire variable domain, with the rest obtained from reference TRBV11-2 and TRBJ2-7, is as follows: EAGVAQSPRYKIIEKRQSVAFWCNPISGHATLYWYQQILGQGPKLLIQFQNNGVVDDSQLPKDRFSAERLKGVDSTLKIQPAKLEDSAVYLCASSLGTSGFSSYEQYFGPGTRLTVT.

This chain connects TRBV4-3 to TRBJ2-1, with 12 bases fitting TRBD2. CDR1 is LGHNA and CDR2 is YSLEER in the germline V gene. J gave up 7 bases and V 1 base, and 8 bases lay outside the gene matches. The CDR3 runs to 17 residues. The CDR3 DNA reads as TGCGCCAGCAGCCAAGCCATAGGCGGGACTAGCGGGAATGAGCAGTTCTTC. It encodes CASSQAIGGTSGNEQFF.

The chain recombines TRBV2 with TRBJ2-7, with TRBD2 matching 8 bases. The ends lost 2 bases at V and 1 base at J; junction bases unmatched: 4. Germline V gene lookup returns CDR1 SNHLY and CDR2 FYNNEI. This CDR3 comprises 15 residues. CDR3 sequence (DNA): TGTGCCAGCAGTGAAAGGGCGGGGGGTTCCTACGAGCAGTACTTC. Encoded protein: CASSERAGGSYEQYF.

V and J are TRBV7-9 and TRBJ2-1, with TRBD2 matching over 13 bases. With V trimmed by 7 bases and J by 9 bases, 9 bases remained unmatched. The CDR3 consists of 15 residues. CDR1 and CDR2 from the germline V gene are SEHNR and FQNEAQ (reference sequence). CDR3 region: CASKLGLAGAGEQFF. The CDR3, as DNA: TGTGCCAGCAAACTAGGACTAGCGGGAGCAGGTGAGCAGTTCTTC.

This clone was seen once. The chain combines TRBV19 with TRBJ2-6; tentative D call: TRBD1 (6 bases). Germline values: CDR1 LNHDA, CDR2 SQIVND (reference sequence). The CDR3 extends over 18 amino acids. Deletions cut 5 bases from V and 5 bases from J, with 22 bases between. The CDR3 DNA reads as TGTGCCAGTAGTCGGGGTGGGACAAATCAAAGTCGGGCCAACGTCCTGACTTTC. Translated: CASSRGGTNQSRANVLTF.

This chain joins TRBV10-3 and TRBJ2-7; 9 nucleotides agree with TRBD2. CDR1 ENHRY and CDR2 SYGVKD come from the germline V gene. The junction had 4 bases not matched to a gene; V was cut back by 2 bases and J by 2 bases. CDR3 length: 15 residues. The CDR3 spells CAISEGSGGTYEQYF. CDR3 sequence (DNA): TGTGCCATCAGTGAGGGAAGCGGGGGGACCTACGAGCAGTACTTC.

The J gene is TRBJ2-1, the V gene TRBV28; TRBD2 agrees at 7 bases. J lost 4 bases, V lost 4 bases, and 7 bases had no gene match. Germline V gene data show CDR1 as MDHEN and CDR2 as SYDVKM. This CDR3 comprises 15 residues. The CDR3 DNA reads TGTGCCAGCAGTTCCCAGCGGGACCAGTACAATGAGCAGTTCTTC. It specifies CASSSQRDQYNEQFF.

The chain links TRBV6-5 to TRBJ1-1; D gene ambiguous. From germline, CDR1 is MNHEY and CDR2 SVGAGI. The CDR3 has 13 amino acids. V gave up 2 bases and J gave up 1 base, with 5 bases separating them. The CDR3 loop is CASSYIGNTEAFF. In DNA form, the CDR3 reads TGTGCCAGCAGTTACATCGGGAACACTGAAGCTTTCTTT.

This chain joins TRBV9 and TRBJ2-3, with D uncertain. Germline V gives CDR1 SGDLS, CDR2 YYNGEE. This CDR3 has 16 amino acids. V lost 3 bases to trimming and J lost 4 bases, with 18 bases between them. The CDR3: CASSAVTAAAADTQYF. Written as DNA, the CDR3 is TGTGCCAGCAGCGCGGTAACGGCGGCAGCAGCAGATACGCAGTATTTT.

The chain couples TRBV7-2 to TRBJ2-2; D remains ambiguous. The CDR3 runs to 12 residues. V dropped 5 bases and J dropped 5 bases, with 6 bases sitting between them. The germline V gene encodes CDR1 SGHTA and CDR2 FQGNSA. CDR3 sequence reads: CASSLQTGELFF. CDR3 coding DNA: TGTGCCAGCAGCCTCCAGACCGGGGAGCTGTTTTTT.

This chain links TRBV9 with TRBJ2-7; 8 bases align to TRBD1. Unmatched junction bases numbered 4, after V lost 3 bases and J lost 2 bases. Germline CDR1 reads SGDLS; CDR2 reads YYNGEE. The CDR3 has 14 amino acids. In DNA form, the CDR3 reads TGTGCCAGCAGCGCGGGACAGGCCCCCTACGAGCAGTACTTC. Its translation: CASSAGQAPYEQYF.

This chain joins TRBV28 and TRBJ1-6; D not certain. The CDR3 is 12 residues long. Germline V gene lookup returns CDR1 MDHEN and CDR2 SYDVKM. V was trimmed by 6 bases and J by 8 bases, leaving 8 bases between them. CDR3 sequence: CASSRNDSPLHF. The CDR3 nucleotides are TGTGCCAGCAGCCGTAATGATTCACCCCTCCACTTT.